The sample holds a few counts of the clone carrying this T cell receptor (beta chain). The CDR3 loop spans 16 amino acids. Germline assignment: CDR1 SGHAT and CDR2 FQNNGV. V was pared by 0 bases and J by 3 bases, with 6 bases of the junction left unmatched. The data stem from a study of blood T cell repertoires in COVID-19. About the study: Some COVID-19 samples were acute and others convalescent; all came from the United States, Italy and Spain. T cells, B-cell-depleted T cells, or PBMCs provided the cDNA or gDNA that served as material.

In the authors' workflow: Cell counts per sample came from amplifying reference gene primers. The data were produced by immunoSEQ multiplex PCR, yet TCRdb's version contains in-frame clones alone and is incomplete. That table is the source of V, J and clone size, and D and trimming were worked out from the DNA. The profile shows about 87,000 clones, around 86% of them singletons. The clonotype comes from a woman of 80 years or more with active or convalescent COVID-19. The V and J genes are TRBV11-2 and TRBJ2-7, with 9 bases matching TRBD1. Source material: peripheral blood. The DNA for the CDR3 is TGTGCCAGCAGCTTAGATCCTGGGGGACAGGGCTACGAGCAGTACTTC. It is translated as CASSLDPGGQGYEQYF.